The T cell receptor beta chain under discussion was sequenced for a study of blood T cell repertoires in COVID-19. Across the study: Italy, Spain and the United States were the sources of the convalescent and acute COVID-19 samples. PBMCs, B-cell-depleted T cells, or T cells were the source of the cDNA or gDNA that made up the material.

The CDR3 is 14 residues long. CDR1 and CDR2 from the germline V gene are SNHLY and FYNNEI. The V and J ends lost 6 bases and 5 bases, in that order; junction bases with no gene match: 8. Original processing methods: By means of reference gene primer amplification, nucleated cell counts were estimated. Libraries were prepared by immunoSEQ multiplex PCR; TCRdb keeps only in-frame clonotypes and omits some of them. From that table come the V and J calls and clone size; the DNA was used to work out D and trimming. The data contain 250,000 to 350,000 clones, more than 70% of them singletons. This clonotype originated in a woman aged 30 to 39 who had recovered from COVID-19. Sample: peripheral blood. The gene calls are TRBV2 and TRBJ2-5; 8 bases are a match to TRBD1. The CDR3 nucleotides read TGTGCCAGCAGACTCCAGGGGGCCGCCGAGACCCAGTACTTC. Translating it yields CASRLQGAAETQYF.